Each of the 16 T cell receptor beta chains below was sequenced from the same sample in a study of monozygotic twins with inflammatory bowel disease. No DNA is given; TCRdb re-called the 5' RACE reads and lists each CDR3 protein once. This repertoire includes nearly 450,000 distinct CDR3 sequences. The sample was blood. All receptors come from a human donor with ulcerative colitis or Crohn's disease, or a healthy co-twin of an affected twin (not recorded which).

The chain joins TRBV7-2 to TRBJ2-3; TCRdb proposes TRBD2, but this gene call is untestable without DNA. Germline-derived CDR1 and CDR2 are SGHTA and FQGNSA. This CDR3 comprises 17 residues. Here the CDR3 reads CASSLTGGGRAVDTQYF.

The CDR3 here is CASSRQGGGYTF. The rearrangement uses TRBV6-5 and TRBJ1-2; as DNA is missing, the TRBD1 call by TCRdb cannot be tested. The CDR3 is 12 amino acids. Germline V gene sequence: CDR1 MNHEY, CDR2 SVGAGI.

The chain is built from TRBV20-1 and TRBJ2-6. Germline CDR1 is DFQATT and CDR2 is SNEGSKA (reference sequence). The CDR3 length is 15 residues. The CDR3 loop is CSARGQGSGANVLTF.

V and J are TRBV20-1 and TRBJ1-1; TCRdb proposes TRBD1, but this gene call is untestable without DNA. Germline V gene sequence: CDR1 DFQATT, CDR2 SNEGSKA (reference sequence). The CDR3 runs to 13 residues. The CDR3 region is CSAHPTGLAEAFF.

The chain has TRBV20-1 and TRBJ2-5; TCRdb gives TRBD1 as the D gene, but with no DNA this cannot be confirmed. The germline CDR1 and CDR2 sequences are DFQATT and SNEGSKA (reference sequence). The CDR3 is 13 amino acids. The CDR3 region is CSAPLGQLETQYF.

CDR3 sequence: CSVDSSGGPVVF. The chain links TRBV29-1 to TRBJ2-1; TCRdb names TRBD2, which stays unverified in the absence of DNA. The CDR3 is made up of 12 amino acids. CDR1 and CDR2 from the germline V gene are SQVTM and ANQGSEA.

V usage is TRBV6-1 and J usage is TRBJ1-1; TCRdb gives TRBD1 as the D gene, but with no DNA this cannot be confirmed. This CDR3 spans 14 amino acids. CDR1 and CDR2 (germline): MNHNS, SASEGT. The CDR3 loop reads CASLQVRGVYEAFF.

The CDR3 protein is CASSLGGGGVFTEAFF. The J gene is TRBJ1-1, the V gene TRBV28; TCRdb's assignment of TRBD1 cannot be checked, as there is no DNA. The CDR3 has 16 residues. The germline CDR1 and CDR2 sequences are MDHEN and SYDVKM.

The chain has TRBV29-1 and TRBJ2-1; TCRdb outputs TRBD2, but without DNA this stays unchecked. CDR1 and CDR2 from the germline V gene are SQVTM and ANQGSEA. The CDR3 is made up of 14 amino acids. CDR3 loop: CSVEDAGGPNEQFF.

The rearrangement links TRBV30 to TRBJ2-5; TCRdb lists TRBD2, though no DNA is available to test this call. The CDR3 is 16 amino acids. Per germline, CDR1 GTSNPN and CDR2 SVGIG (reference sequence). This CDR3 is CAWRTSGRTLGETQYF.

V and J are TRBV19 and TRBJ1-1. The CDR3 is made up of 15 amino acids. CDR1 LNHDA and CDR2 SQIVND come from the germline V gene (reference sequence). Here the CDR3 reads CASSIVKGPNTEAFF. Combining the CDR3 with reference TRBV19 and TRBJ1-1 gives the whole variable domain DGGITQSPKYLFRKEGQNVTLSCEQNLNHDAMYWYRQDPGQGLRLIYYSQIVNDFQKGDIAEGYSVSREKKESFPLTVTSAQKNPTAFYLCASSIVKGPNTEAFFGQGTRLTVV.

The J gene is TRBJ2-7, the V gene TRBV5-1. Germline V gene data show CDR1 as SGHRS and CDR2 as YFSETQ. The CDR3 runs to 14 residues. The CDR3 reads CASSLGVVGNEQYF.

The chain carries TRBV2 and TRBJ2-7; TCRdb calls TRBD1, which cannot be checked without DNA. The CDR3 consists of 15 residues. CDR1 and CDR2 from the germline V gene are SNHLY and FYNNEI. The CDR3 loop is CASSSGGGAHREQYF.

The chain joins TRBV12-3 or TRBV12-4 to TRBJ2-1; as DNA is missing, the TRBD2 call by TCRdb cannot be tested. There are 12 residues in the CDR3. The CDR3 loop is CASSPGGPSEFF.

The J gene is TRBJ2-5, the V gene TRBV11-1; the TCRdb call, TRBD1, lacks DNA for checking. CDR1 is SGHAT, CDR2 FQDESV, per germline (reference sequence). The CDR3 has 15 residues. CDR3 loop: CASSLSPGGKETQYF.

V is TRBV6-6 and J is TRBJ2-1; the D gene TCRdb calls, TRBD2, cannot be checked with no DNA. Germline V lookup: CDR1 MNHNY, CDR2 SVGAGI (reference sequence). The CDR3 sequence is 14 residues long. The CDR3 reads CATNSGLSYNEQFF.